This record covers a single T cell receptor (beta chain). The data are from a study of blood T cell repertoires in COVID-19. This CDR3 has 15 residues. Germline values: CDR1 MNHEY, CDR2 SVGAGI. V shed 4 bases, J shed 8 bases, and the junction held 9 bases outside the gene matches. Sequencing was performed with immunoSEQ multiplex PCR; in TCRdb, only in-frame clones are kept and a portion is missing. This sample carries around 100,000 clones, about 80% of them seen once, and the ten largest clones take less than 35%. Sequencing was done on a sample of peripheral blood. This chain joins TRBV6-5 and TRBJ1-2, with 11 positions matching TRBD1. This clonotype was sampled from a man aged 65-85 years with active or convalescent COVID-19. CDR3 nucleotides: TGTGCCAGCAGTTCCACGGGACAGGGGGTTCGAGGCTACACCTTC. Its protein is CASSSTGQGVRGYTF.